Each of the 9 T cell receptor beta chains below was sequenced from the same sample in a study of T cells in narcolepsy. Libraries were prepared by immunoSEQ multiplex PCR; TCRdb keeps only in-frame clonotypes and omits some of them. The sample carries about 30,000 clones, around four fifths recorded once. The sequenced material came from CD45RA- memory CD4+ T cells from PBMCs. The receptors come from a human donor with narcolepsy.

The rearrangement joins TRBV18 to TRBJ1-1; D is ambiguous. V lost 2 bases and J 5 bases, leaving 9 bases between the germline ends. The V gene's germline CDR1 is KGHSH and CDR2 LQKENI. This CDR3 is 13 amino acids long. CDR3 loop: CASSPSRSTEAFF. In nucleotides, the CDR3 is TGTGCCAGCTCACCAAGCAGGTCGACTGAAGCTTTCTTT.

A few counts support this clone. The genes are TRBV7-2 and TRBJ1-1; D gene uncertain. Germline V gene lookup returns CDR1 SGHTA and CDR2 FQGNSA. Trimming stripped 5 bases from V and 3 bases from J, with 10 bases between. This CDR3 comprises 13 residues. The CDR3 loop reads CASSRTYDTEAFF. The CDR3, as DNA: TGTGCCAGCAGCCGGACTTATGACACTGAAGCTTTCTTT.

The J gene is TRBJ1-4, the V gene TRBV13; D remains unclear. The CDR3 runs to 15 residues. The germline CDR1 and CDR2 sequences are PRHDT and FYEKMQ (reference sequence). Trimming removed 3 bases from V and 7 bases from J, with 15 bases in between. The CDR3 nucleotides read TGTGCCAGCAGCTTCAAGGCCACTAAAATTGAAAAACTGTTTTTT. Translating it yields CASSFKATKIEKLFF.

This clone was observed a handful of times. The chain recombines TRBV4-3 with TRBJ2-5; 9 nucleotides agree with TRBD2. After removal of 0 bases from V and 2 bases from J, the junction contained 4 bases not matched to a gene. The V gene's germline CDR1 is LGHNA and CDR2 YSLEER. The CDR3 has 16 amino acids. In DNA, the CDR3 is TGCGCCAGCAGCCAAGACGGCGGGGGGGCTCAAGAGACCCAGTACTTC. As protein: CASSQDGGGAQETQYF.

The CDR3 loop reads CASSYRSLGRGRLNEQFF. In DNA, the CDR3 is TGTGCCAGTAGCTACCGTTCGCTTGGGCGGGGGCGATTGAATGAGCAGTTCTTC. The chain links TRBV19 to TRBJ2-1, with a weak D call TRBD2 (7 bases). This CDR3 comprises 18 residues. Germline assignment: CDR1 LNHDA and CDR2 SQIVND (reference sequence). V dropped 6 bases and J dropped 7 bases, with 28 bases sitting between them.

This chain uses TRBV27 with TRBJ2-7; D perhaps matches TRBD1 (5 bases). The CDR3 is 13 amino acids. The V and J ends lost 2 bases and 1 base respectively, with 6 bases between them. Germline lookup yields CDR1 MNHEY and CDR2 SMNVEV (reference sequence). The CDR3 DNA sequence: TGTGCCAGCAGTTTAGGGGCATCCTACGAGCAGTACTTC. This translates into CASSLGASYEQYF.

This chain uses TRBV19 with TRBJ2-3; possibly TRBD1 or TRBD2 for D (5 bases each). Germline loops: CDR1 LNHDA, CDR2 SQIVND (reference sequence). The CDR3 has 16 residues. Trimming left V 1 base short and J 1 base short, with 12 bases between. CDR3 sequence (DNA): TGTGCCAGTAGTATAGGGACTCTGGGGGGCACAGATACGCAGTATTTT. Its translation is CASSIGTLGGTDTQYF.

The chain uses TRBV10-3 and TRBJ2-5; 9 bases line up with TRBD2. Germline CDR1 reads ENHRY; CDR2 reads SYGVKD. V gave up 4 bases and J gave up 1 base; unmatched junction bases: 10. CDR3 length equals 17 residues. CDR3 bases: TGTGCCATCAGTGCCCCAATCGGCGGGGGGGCCCAAGAGACCCAGTACTTC. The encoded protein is CAISAPIGGGAQETQYF.

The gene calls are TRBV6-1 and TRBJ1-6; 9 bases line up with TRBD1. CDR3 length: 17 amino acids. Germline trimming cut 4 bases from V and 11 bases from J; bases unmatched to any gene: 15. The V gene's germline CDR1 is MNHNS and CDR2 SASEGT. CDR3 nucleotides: TGTGCCAGCAGTGCTCCTAGCGGGACAGGGAATACGGCACCCCTCCACTTT. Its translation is CASSAPSGTGNTAPLHF.